These 21 T cell receptor beta chains were sequenced from one sample in a study of blood T cell repertoires in COVID-19. Measured with immunoSEQ multiplex PCR; TCRdb has only the in-frame clones, and not every one. The data hold 200,000 or so clones, with approximately 84% observed a single time. Specimen: peripheral blood. Receptors originate from a middle-aged man who had recovered from COVID-19.

This clone has only one observation. It is likely a read error, because the conserved phenylalanine at the end of the CDR3 is missing. It is unclear where the CDR3 begins or ends on the DNA, so no DNA is shown, and the CDR3 is as TCRdb lists it. This chain links TRBV3-1 (or the pseudogene TRBV3-2) with TRBJ2-7; the table's D call TRBD2 went unverified against the DNA. Germline CDR1 LGHDT, CDR2 YNNKEL (reference sequence). The CDR3 is 11 amino acids in total, end residues counted. The CDR3 region is CLGHPYYDDDL.

This chain joins TRBV6-5 and TRBJ2-2, with D tentatively TRBD2 (5 bases). CDR1 MNHEY and CDR2 SVGAGI come from the germline V gene. V was shortened by 6 bases and J by 6 bases, with 17 bases between the two germline ends. CDR3 length equals 15 residues. CDR3 loop: CASRERARLPGELFF. CDR3 sequence (DNA): TGTGCCAGCAGAGAGAGGGCGAGGTTACCCGGGGAGCTGTTTTTT.

The chain carries TRBV28 and TRBJ1-2; maybe TRBD1 (5 bases). This CDR3 comprises 15 residues. Trimming took off 6 bases at V and 4 bases at J, with 18 bases between the two ends. Germline V gene sequence: CDR1 MDHEN, CDR2 SYDVKM. The DNA for the CDR3 is TGTGCCAGCAGCCCGACAGCCACCACGGGCTATGGCTACACCTTC. It encodes CASSPTATTGYGYTF.

The rearrangement joins TRBV27 to TRBJ2-3; 10 nucleotides match TRBD1. V lost 6 bases to trimming and J lost 1 base; unmatched junction nucleotides: 7. This CDR3 has 16 amino acids. Germline CDR1 reads MNHEY; CDR2 reads SMNVEV (reference sequence). The CDR3 DNA sequence: TGTGCCAGCAGCCGTCAAGGGACAGGGGGCACAGATACGCAGTATTTT. This codes for CASSRQGTGGTDTQYF.

This chain uses TRBV9 with TRBJ2-7, with a tentative D call TRBD1 (6 bases). The V gene lost 0 bases and the J gene lost 3 bases, with 10 bases spanning the gap. The CDR3 is made up of 14 amino acids. CDR1 and CDR2 from the germline V gene are SGDLS and YYNGEE. CDR3 protein: CASSVGDINYEQYF. For the CDR3, the DNA is TGTGCCAGCAGCGTAGGGGACATAAACTACGAGCAGTACTTC.

The chain is built from TRBV7-2 and TRBJ2-7; 10 nucleotides match TRBD2. Germline CDR1 and CDR2: SGHTA and FQGNSA. The CDR3 is 16 amino acids. The V segment lost 5 bases and the J segment 3 bases; nucleotides outside the gene matches: 10. In DNA, the CDR3 is TGTGCCAGCAGCAGAACGGGGACTAGCGCCCACTACGAGCAGTACTTC. The encoded protein is CASSRTGTSAHYEQYF.

The chain uses TRBV27 and TRBJ2-1; 11 bases line up with TRBD2. V lost 5 bases and J lost 6; bases outside the gene matches: 12. CDR1 is MNHEY and CDR2 is SMNVEV in the germline V gene (reference sequence). The CDR3 covers 17 residues. This CDR3 is CASSKTMSSGRFNEQFF. For the CDR3, the DNA is TGTGCCAGCAGTAAAACCATGTCTAGCGGGAGGTTCAATGAGCAGTTCTTC.

This chain connects TRBV7-8 to TRBJ1-3, with unresolved D. Germline CDR1 and CDR2: SGHVS and FQNEAQ. V dropped 5 bases and J dropped 0 bases, with 14 bases sitting between them. This CDR3 has 16 residues. The CDR3 protein is CASSLLQVSSGNTIYF. The CDR3 DNA is TGTGCCAGCAGCCTCCTGCAAGTGAGCTCTGGAAACACCATATATTTT.

The CDR3 bases are TGTGCCAGCAGCTCCCGGACAGGGAACTACGAGCAGTACTTC. The encoded protein is CASSSRTGNYEQYF. The J gene is TRBJ2-7, the V gene TRBV5-4; 8 nucleotides line up with TRBD1. Trimming removed 3 bases from V and 3 bases from J; junction bases left unmatched: 5. The CDR3 extends over 14 amino acids. CDR1 and CDR2 from the germline V gene are SGHNT and YYREEE (reference sequence).

This sequence joins TRBV2 and TRBJ2-5, with 9 bases identical to TRBD1. Germline lookup yields CDR1 SNHLY and CDR2 FYNNEI. The CDR3 length is 15 residues. Losses at the gene ends were 3 bases for V and 4 bases for J; bases not matched to a gene: 6. CDR3 loop: CASSDRTGVRETQYF. For the CDR3, the DNA is TGTGCCAGCAGTGATAGGACAGGGGTTAGAGAGACCCAGTACTTC.

J is TRBJ1-1 and V is TRBV28; D may be TRBD1 (6 bases). V dropped 10 bases and J dropped 11 bases, with 20 bases sitting between them. Looked up from germline, CDR1 is MDHEN and CDR2 is SYDVKM. The CDR3 runs 12 residues. The CDR3 loop is CAIRLLTGQAFF. The DNA of the CDR3 is TGTGCCATCCGGCTACTTACAGGGCAGGCTTTCTTT.

DNA of the CDR3: TGTGCCACCGAATCGGGACAGGCCCCCTACGAGCAGTACTTC. Its protein is CATESGQAPYEQYF. The chain carries TRBV24-1 and TRBJ2-7, with 8 bases matching TRBD1. V shed 9 bases and J 2 bases; nucleotides not matched to a gene: 8. This CDR3 comprises 14 residues. Germline assignment: CDR1 KGHDR and CDR2 SFDVKD.

This clone showed up just once. The chain has TRBV6-5 and TRBJ1-1; D unresolved. Germline values: CDR1 MNHEY, CDR2 SVGAGI. The CDR3 length is 13 residues. V was pared by 0 bases and J by 6 bases, with 8 bases between. CDR3 in DNA: TGTGCCAGCAGTTACTCGGGTAGCCCTGAAGCTTTCTTT. It yields the protein CASSYSGSPEAFF.

This clone came up a few times. The rearrangement uses TRBV12-5 and TRBJ2-2; possible D gene TRBD1, 5 bases. Germline V CDR1 and CDR2: LGHNT, FRNRAP. V lost 3 bases and J 4 bases, leaving 6 bases between the germline ends. This CDR3 region has 13 residues. As DNA, the CDR3 is TGTGCTAGTGGTTTCCAGGGCACCGGGGAGCTGTTTTTT. It specifies CASGFQGTGELFF.

V gene TRBV19 combines with J gene TRBJ2-7; 7 bases agree with TRBD1. Trimming removed 10 bases from V and 6 bases from J; junction bases left unmatched: 15. This CDR3 has 14 amino acids. Germline values: CDR1 LNHDA, CDR2 SQIVND (reference sequence). The CDR3 DNA reads TGTGCCACGGGCCACGCATCTAACAGGGGCGAGCAGTACTTC. Its translation is CATGHASNRGEQYF.

V gene TRBV19 combines with J gene TRBJ1-5; possible D gene TRBD1, 5 bases. The CDR3 extends over 14 amino acids. Germline CDR1 LNHDA, CDR2 SQIVND (reference sequence). V gave up 1 base and J gave up 7 bases, with 11 bases separating them. This CDR3 reads CASSIGGTPQPQHF. Here the CDR3 DNA reads TGTGCCAGTAGTATAGGGGGCACCCCCCAGCCCCAGCATTTT.

The rearrangement joins TRBV19 to TRBJ2-3, with 8 bases identical to TRBD1. Germline V gives CDR1 LNHDA, CDR2 SQIVND (reference sequence). CDR3 length: 16 amino acids. V shed 4 bases, J shed 2 bases, and the junction held 8 bases outside the gene matches. CDR3 sequence reads: CASSRRGQGPTDTQYF. In DNA form, the CDR3 reads TGTGCCAGTAGTAGGCGAGGACAGGGCCCCACAGATACGCAGTATTTT.

The J gene is TRBJ2-3, the V gene TRBV19, with D tentatively TRBD2 (5 bases). The CDR3 runs to 15 residues. Germline lookup yields CDR1 LNHDA and CDR2 SQIVND (reference sequence). The V gene lost 4 bases and the J gene lost 0 bases, with 11 bases spanning the gap. CDR3 loop: CASSTAGASTDTQYF. CDR3 coding DNA: TGTGCCAGTAGTACCGCGGGCGCCAGCACAGATACGCAGTATTTT.

This clone occurred once. The chain has TRBV5-6 and TRBJ2-7, with 8 bases that match TRBD1. The CDR3 is 17 amino acids. V lost 0 bases to trimming and J lost 6 bases; unmatched junction nucleotides: 14. Germline CDR1 reads SGHDT; CDR2 reads YYEEEE. CDR3 in DNA: TGTGCCAGCAGCTTGGTACGCCGACAGGGGTTGGGGCTCGAGCAGTACTTC. Encoded protein: CASSLVRRQGLGLEQYF.

The rearrangement links TRBV5-1 to TRBJ1-5, with D possibly matching TRBD1 (6 bases). V lost 4 bases and J 10 bases, leaving 18 bases between the germline ends. Germline CDR1 reads SGHRS; CDR2 reads YFSETQ. The CDR3 length is 14 residues. CDR3 bases: TGCGCCAGCAGCCCCGGACTGCGTGGGGGCCCCCAGCATTTT. Encoded protein: CASSPGLRGGPQHF. The variable domain in full, completed from reference TRBV5-1 and TRBJ1-5, reads KAGVTQTPRYLIKTRGQQVTLSCSPISGHRSVSWYQQTPGQGLQFLFEYFSETQRNKGNFPGRFSGRQFSNSRSEMNVSTLELGDSALYLCASSPGLRGGPQHFGDGTRLSIL.

V and J are TRBV28 and TRBJ1-6; D is perhaps TRBD1 (5 bases). Germline-derived CDR1 and CDR2 are MDHEN and SYDVKM. V lost 4 bases, J lost 7 bases, and 11 bases lay in between. This CDR3 contains 14 residues. CDR3 sequence reads: CASSSDTWNSPLHF. The CDR3 bases are TGTGCCAGCAGTTCGGACACTTGGAATTCACCCCTCCACTTT. Full variable domain (outside the CDR3, taken from reference TRBV28 and TRBJ1-6): DVKVTQSSRYLVKRTGEKVFLECVQDMDHENMFWYRQDPGLGLRLIYFSYDVKMKEKGDIPEGYSVSREKKERFSLILESASTNQTSMYLCASSSDTWNSPLHFGNGTRLTVT.